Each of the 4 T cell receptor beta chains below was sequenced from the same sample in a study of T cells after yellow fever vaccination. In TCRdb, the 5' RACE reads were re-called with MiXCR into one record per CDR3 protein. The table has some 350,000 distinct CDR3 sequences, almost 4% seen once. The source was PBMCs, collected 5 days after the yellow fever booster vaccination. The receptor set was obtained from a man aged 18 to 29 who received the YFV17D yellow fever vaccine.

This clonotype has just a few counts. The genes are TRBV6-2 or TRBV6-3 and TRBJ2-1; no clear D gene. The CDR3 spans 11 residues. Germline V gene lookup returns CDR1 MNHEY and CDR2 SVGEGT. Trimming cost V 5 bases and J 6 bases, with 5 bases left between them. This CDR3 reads CASSIFNEQFF. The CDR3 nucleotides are TGTGCCAGCAGTATTTTCAATGAGCAGTTCTTC.

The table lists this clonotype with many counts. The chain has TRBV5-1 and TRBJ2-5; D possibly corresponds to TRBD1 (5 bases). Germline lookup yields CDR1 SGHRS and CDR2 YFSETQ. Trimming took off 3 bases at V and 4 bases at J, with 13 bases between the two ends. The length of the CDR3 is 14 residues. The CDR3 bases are TGCGCCAGCAGCTCCCCCAGGGTTGGAGAGACCCAGTACTTC. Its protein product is CASSSPRVGETQYF.

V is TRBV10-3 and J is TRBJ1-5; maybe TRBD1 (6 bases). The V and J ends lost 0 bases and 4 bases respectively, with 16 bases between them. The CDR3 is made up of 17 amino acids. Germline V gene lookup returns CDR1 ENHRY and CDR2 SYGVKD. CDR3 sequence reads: CAISESKRQGRNQPQHF. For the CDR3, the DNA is TGTGCCATCAGTGAGTCGAAACGGCAGGGGAGAAATCAGCCCCAGCATTTT.

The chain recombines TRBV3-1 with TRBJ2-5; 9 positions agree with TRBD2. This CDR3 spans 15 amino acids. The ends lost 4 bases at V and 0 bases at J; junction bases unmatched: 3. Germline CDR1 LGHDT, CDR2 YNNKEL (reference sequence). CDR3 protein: CASSPTSGYQETQYF. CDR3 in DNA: TGTGCCAGCAGCCCGACTAGCGGTTACCAAGAGACCCAGTACTTC.